This T cell receptor (beta chain) emerged from a study of radiation and T cells in renal cell carcinoma. Study details: Nephrectomy followed 15 Gy stereotactic body radiation by 4 weeks.

The CDR3 extends over 14 amino acids. J gave up 2 bases and V 10 bases, and 8 bases lay outside the gene matches. Germline values: CDR1 LNHDA, CDR2 SQIVND (reference sequence). A note on this clone: Antigen specificity is unknown.

Time point given: blood 2 weeks post-SBRT. Regarding treatment: 15 Gy SBRT to primary tumor, nephrectomy 4 weeks later. This renal cell carcinoma was of the clear cell type. Libraries were prepared by immunoSEQ multiplex PCR; TCRdb keeps only in-frame clonotypes and omits some of them. The table records roughly 120,000 clones, 80% to 90% of them present only once. Study-level findings and limits: Pretreatment tumor biopsies were lacking, so baseline clonotypes are unknown. From baseline, blood top tumor clonotypes peaked at 2 weeks post-radiation.

Source: blood, taken from a patient whose treatment included radiotherapy and nephrectomy. The gene calls are TRBV19 and TRBJ2-5; TRBD1 aligns across 9 bases. The sequence derives from a woman in her sixties with renal cell carcinoma. The CDR3 DNA reads as TGTGCCACTAAGGACAGGGGAGGTCAAGAGACCCAGTACTTC. Amino acid sequence: CATKDRGGQETQYF. Full variable domain (outside the CDR3, taken from reference TRBV19 and TRBJ2-5): DGGITQSPKYLFRKEGQNVTLSCEQNLNHDAMYWYRQDPGQGLRLIYYSQIVNDFQKGDIAEGYSVSREKKESFPLTVTSAQKNPTAFYLCATKDRGGQETQYFGPGTRLLVL.